The 30 T cell receptor beta chains in this list originate from one sample, sequenced in a study of OX40 agonist ivuxolimab in advanced cancers. Assay used: immunoSEQ multiplex PCR; TCRdb lists only in-frame clones, some missing. The sample shows 80,000 or so clones, 84% of them seen only once. The specimen comprised CD4+ or CD8+ T cells sorted from blood, sampled in a trial of the OX40 agonist ivuxolimab. Receptor source: an adult with an advanced solid tumor such as melanoma, head and neck, liver or kidney cancer.

CDR3 sequence: CASTRTDLPEAFF. The DNA of the CDR3 is TGTGCCAGCACCCGGACGGACCTCCCTGAAGCTTTCTTT. V usage is TRBV6-5 and J usage is TRBJ1-1; no definite D call. The germline CDR1 and CDR2 sequences are MNHEY and SVGAGI. V lost 7 bases and J 6 bases, leaving 15 bases between the germline ends. The CDR3 totals 13 residues.

This clone was seen only once. The rearrangement joins TRBV4-3 to TRBJ1-1; D gene unclear. Germline V lookup: CDR1 LGHNA, CDR2 YSLEER. V lost 1 base to trimming and J lost 6 bases, with 15 bases between them. The CDR3 extends over 15 amino acids. CDR3 sequence (DNA): TGCGCCAGCAGCCAAGGCGCATGGGTTTCCGCTGAAGCTTTCTTT. The encoded protein is CASSQGAWVSAEAFF.

This clone has just one count. CDR3 protein: CASSLAGGGEQFF. The CDR3 nucleotides are TGTGCCAGCAGTCTGGCGGGAGGGGGTGAGCAGTTCTTC. The J gene is TRBJ2-1, the V gene TRBV25-1; TRBD2 aligns across 9 bases. Per the germline V gene, CDR1 is MGHDK and CDR2 is SYGVNS. The CDR3 loop spans 13 amino acids. The V segment lost 5 bases and the J segment 9 bases; nucleotides outside the gene matches: 5.

This clone turned up a few times. Other DNA sequences of this sample code for an identical CDR3. The chain employs TRBV7-2 and TRBJ2-3; no clear D. CDR3 size: 12 residues. Germline assignment: CDR1 SGHTA and CDR2 FQGNSA. With 0 bases removed from V and 4 bases from J, the gap between germline ends came to 2 bases. CDR3 DNA sequence: TGTGCCAGCAGCTTAGCCGCAGATACGCAGTATTTT. It codes for CASSLAADTQYF.

This chain joins TRBV7-9 and TRBJ1-1, with D tentatively TRBD1 (6 bases). The germline V gene encodes CDR1 SEHNR and CDR2 FQNEAQ (reference sequence). Trimming left V 5 bases short and J 1 base short, with 8 bases between. This CDR3 is built from 13 residues. CDR3 in DNA: TGTGCCAGCAGCCCACAGGGGAACACTGAAGCTTTCTTT. Its translation: CASSPQGNTEAFF.

J is TRBJ1-2 and V is TRBV5-1; D uncertain. Trimming left V 3 bases short and J 7 bases short, with 16 bases between. The length of the CDR3 is 14 residues. Per germline, CDR1 SGHRS and CDR2 YFSETQ. CDR3 nucleotides: TGCGCCAGCAGCTCCCAGACGGGAGTCGTTGGCTACACCTTC. Its protein is CASSSQTGVVGYTF.

The chain links TRBV7-7 to TRBJ1-3; no clear D gene. The CDR3 sequence is 13 residues long. Germline V CDR1 and CDR2: SSHAT, FNYEAQ (reference sequence). Deletions cut 1 base from V and 4 bases from J, with 5 bases between. DNA for the CDR3: TGTGCCAGCAGCTTAGAGTTAGGAAACACCATATATTTT. Encoded protein: CASSLELGNTIYF. Based on the CDR3 plus reference TRBV7-7 and TRBJ1-3, the full variable domain is GAGVSQSPRYKVTKRGQDVTLRCDPISSHATLYWYQQALGQGPEFLTYFNYEAQPDKSGLPSDRFSAERPEGSISTLTIQRTEQRDSAMYRCASSLELGNTIYFGEGSWLTVV.

CDR3 nucleotide sequence: TGTGCCAGCTCATTAACCGGGACTAGTGATGAGCAGTTCTTC. This translates into CASSLTGTSDEQFF. The V gene is TRBV18, the J gene TRBJ2-1; 8 bases align to TRBD2. The CDR3 runs 14 residues. V lost 5 bases, J lost 8 bases, and 8 bases stayed unmatched. Germline V lookup: CDR1 KGHSH, CDR2 LQKENI.

This chain connects TRBV13 to TRBJ1-6; unclear D gene. Germline lookup yields CDR1 PRHDT and CDR2 FYEKMQ (reference sequence). The CDR3 extends over 16 amino acids. Trimming shortened V by 5 bases and J by 0 bases, and 11 bases separated the two germline ends. The CDR3 DNA follows: TGTGCCAGCAGCCACACAGAGAGCTCCTATAATTCACCCCTCCACTTT. Its translation: CASSHTESSYNSPLHF.

In DNA form, the CDR3 reads TGTGCCAGCACCATCGGGACTAGCGGGAGGAGGACCTACGAGCAGTACTTC. This translates into CASTIGTSGRRTYEQYF. The chain employs TRBV27 and TRBJ2-7, with 15 nucleotides matching TRBD2. Germline CDR1 and CDR2: MNHEY and SMNVEV (reference sequence). V was pared by 7 bases and J by 2 bases, with 9 bases of the junction left unmatched. The length of the CDR3 is 17 residues.

The chain links TRBV5-1 to TRBJ2-2; 7 bases align to TRBD1. The V and J ends lost 2 bases and 3 bases, in that order; junction bases with no gene match: 4. The CDR3 consists of 15 residues. Germline V CDR1 and CDR2: SGHRS, YFSETQ. CDR3 DNA: TGCGCCAGCAGCTTTACAGGGGTCTACACCGGGGAGCTGTTTTTT. As protein: CASSFTGVYTGELFF.

The rearrangement joins TRBV5-1 to TRBJ2-7, with 9 bases aligning to TRBD1. Germline values: CDR1 SGHRS, CDR2 YFSETQ. V was pared by 1 base and J by 4 bases, with 6 bases of the junction left unmatched. The CDR3 loop spans 15 amino acids. This chain's CDR3 is CASSLTPGQGYEQYF. The CDR3 region has the DNA TGCGCCAGCAGCTTGACTCCGGGACAGGGTTACGAGCAGTACTTC.

This chain links TRBV5-1 with TRBJ2-2; 10 positions agree with TRBD1. Germline CDR1 and CDR2: SGHRS and YFSETQ. The CDR3 loop spans 16 amino acids. With V trimmed by 2 bases and J by 3 bases, 4 bases remained unmatched. The CDR3 DNA follows: TGCGCCAGCAGCTTCACCGGGACAGGGGACACCGGGGAGCTGTTTTTT. This translates into CASSFTGTGDTGELFF.

The CDR3 DNA is TGTGCCATCCACGAAGGGGGGAGTCTCGGGGAGCTGTTTTTT. Amino acid sequence: CAIHEGGSLGELFF. The J gene is TRBJ2-2, the V gene TRBV7-9; D may be TRBD1 or TRBD2 (6 bases each). The CDR3 contains 14 residues. Trimming pared 10 bases from V and 7 bases from J, leaving 19 bases between. Germline V gives CDR1 SEHNR, CDR2 FQNEAQ (reference sequence).

The gene calls are TRBV4-2 and TRBJ1-3, with TRBD1 matching 7 bases. From germline, CDR1 is LGHNA and CDR2 YNFKEQ. Unmatched junction bases numbered 0, after V lost 1 base and J lost 0 bases. The CDR3 runs to 15 residues. DNA of the CDR3: TGTGCCAGCAGCCAAGGACAGGGCTCTGGAAACACCATATATTTT. It yields the protein CASSQGQGSGNTIYF.

J is TRBJ2-7 and V is TRBV19; TRBD2 matches 12 bases. J gave up 4 bases and V 4 bases, and 8 bases lay outside the gene matches. CDR1 LNHDA and CDR2 SQIVND come from the germline V gene (reference sequence). CDR3 length: 16 residues. The CDR3 DNA follows: TGTGCCAGTAGTAGGACTAGCGGGGTGGCCGTTTACGAGCAGTACTTC. Its translation is CASSRTSGVAVYEQYF.

The chain carries TRBV5-1 and TRBJ2-1, with TRBD1 identical over 7 bases. The J segment lost 0 bases and the V segment lost 0 bases, leaving 21 bases of the junction unmatched. From germline, CDR1 is SGHRS and CDR2 YFSETQ. This CDR3 has 22 amino acids. The CDR3 region has the DNA TGCGCCAGCAGCTTGGTTAGGCAGACAGGGTCCCCCCTCCCAAGCTCCTACAATGAGCAGTTCTTC. Residues: CASSLVRQTGSPLPSSYNEQFF.

The chain combines TRBV18 with TRBJ2-7, with D perhaps matching TRBD2 (6 bases). This CDR3 has 12 residues. CDR1 and CDR2 from the germline V gene are KGHSH and LQKENI. Deletions cut 5 bases from V and 4 bases from J, with 9 bases between. The CDR3 region is CASSSGEYEQYF. CDR3 nucleotides: TGTGCCAGCTCATCGGGGGAATACGAGCAGTACTTC.

The chain couples TRBV6-5 to TRBJ1-6; the D is unclear. V gave up 4 bases and J gave up 17 bases, with 24 bases separating them. The germline CDR1 and CDR2 sequences are MNHEY and SVGAGI. The CDR3 has 15 amino acids. CDR3 region: CASSSESAGREKFHF. The CDR3 DNA sequence: TGTGCCAGCAGTTCCGAATCTGCAGGCCGAGAAAAATTCCACTTT.

The V call is TRBV9, the J call TRBJ1-2; 8 bases fit TRBD1. Germline CDR1 SGDLS, CDR2 YYNGEE. This CDR3 has 13 residues. Trimming cost V 2 bases and J 5 bases; bases outside gene matches: 2. CDR3 amino acids: CASSVRTGYGYTF. The CDR3 nucleotides are TGTGCCAGCAGCGTGAGGACAGGGTATGGCTACACCTTC.

This chain joins TRBV19 and TRBJ2-5, with D maybe TRBD2 (5 bases). Germline CDR1 and CDR2: LNHDA and SQIVND (reference sequence). The CDR3 spans 12 residues. V was cut by 6 bases and J by 4 bases, with 9 bases left in between. CDR3 in amino acids: CASSGMGETQYF. The DNA of the CDR3 is TGTGCCAGTAGCGGGATGGGAGAGACCCAGTACTTC.

This CDR3 is CASSEAGVADYEQYF. As DNA, the CDR3 is TGTGCCAGCAGTGAAGCGGGGGTAGCGGACTACGAGCAGTACTTC. The rearrangement links TRBV2 to TRBJ2-7; D might be TRBD2 (6 bases). Germline values: CDR1 SNHLY, CDR2 FYNNEI. V was cut by 0 bases and J by 3 bases, with 12 bases left in between. This CDR3 contains 15 residues. The full variable domain, in which reference TRBV2 and TRBJ2-7 provide the parts outside the CDR3, is EPEVTQTPSHQVTQMGQEVILRCVPISNHLYFYWYRQILGQKVEFLVSFYNNEISEKSEIFDDQFSVERPDGSNFTLKIRSTKLEDSAMYFCASSEAGVADYEQYFGPGTRLTVT.

The J gene is TRBJ2-3, the V gene TRBV19; 8 positions agree with TRBD2. The germline V gene has CDR1 LNHDA and CDR2 SQIVND (reference sequence). There are 14 residues in the CDR3. The V and J ends lost 4 bases and 0 bases, in that order; junction bases with no gene match: 0. CDR3 protein: CASSTSGSTDTQYF. CDR3 in DNA: TGTGCCAGTAGTACTAGCGGGAGCACAGATACGCAGTATTTT.

The V call is TRBV14, the J call TRBJ1-3; D is possibly TRBD1 (6 bases). Germline V gene sequence: CDR1 SGHDN, CDR2 FVKESK. This CDR3 spans 15 amino acids. Trimming stripped 5 bases from V and 0 bases from J, with 11 bases between. Written as DNA, the CDR3 is TGTGCCAGCAGCGGAGACAGGATCTCTGGAAACACCATATATTTT. This codes for CASSGDRISGNTIYF.

The chain recombines TRBV9 with TRBJ1-1; D is undetermined. Germline-derived CDR1 and CDR2 are SGDLS and YYNGEE. V was shortened by 0 bases and J by 8 bases, with 20 bases between the two germline ends. The CDR3 contains 16 residues. CDR3 protein: CASSVGSGVGLGEAFF. Written as DNA, the CDR3 is TGTGCCAGCAGCGTAGGATCAGGAGTAGGATTAGGGGAAGCTTTCTTT.

The genes are TRBV4-1 and TRBJ1-5; unclear D gene. CDR3 size: 14 residues. V dropped 4 bases and J dropped 7 bases, with 14 bases sitting between them. The V gene's germline CDR1 is MGHRA and CDR2 YSYEKL. CDR3 region: CASSLLLAGQPQHF. The CDR3 nucleotides are TGCGCCAGCAGCCTCCTTCTCGCCGGACAGCCCCAGCATTTT.

The J gene is TRBJ2-3, the V gene TRBV9; D ambiguous. CDR1 and CDR2 (germline): SGDLS, YYNGEE. V was trimmed by 0 bases and J by 3 bases, leaving 8 bases between them. The CDR3 runs to 14 residues. The CDR3: CASSVVRGTDTQYF. For the CDR3, the DNA is TGTGCCAGCAGCGTAGTACGCGGAACAGATACGCAGTATTTT.

The chain couples TRBV10-1 to TRBJ2-2; D is undetermined. V was cut by 2 bases and J by 7 bases, with 5 bases left in between. This CDR3 is 12 amino acids long. Germline CDR1 and CDR2: WNHNN and SYGVQD (reference sequence). The CDR3: CASSEALGELFF. The CDR3 DNA sequence: TGCGCCAGCAGTGAGGCGCTCGGGGAGCTGTTTTTT.

The CDR3 reads CASSGTSGDLSTDTQYF. The CDR3 bases are TGTGCCAGCAGCGGGACTAGCGGGGACTTAAGCACAGATACGCAGTATTTT. V gene TRBV9 combines with J gene TRBJ2-3, with 12 nucleotides matching TRBD2. J lost 0 bases, V lost 3 bases, and 5 bases had no gene match. CDR3 length: 17 amino acids. From germline, CDR1 is SGDLS and CDR2 YYNGEE.

This chain uses TRBV6-1 with TRBJ2-5, with D unclear. The germline V gene has CDR1 MNHNS and CDR2 SASEGT. This CDR3 is built from 14 residues. Deletions cut 0 bases from V and 4 bases from J, with 9 bases between. The CDR3 region has the DNA TGTGCCAGCAGTGAAGCTGGGCAGCGAGAGACCCAGTACTTC. This codes for CASSEAGQRETQYF.